This paragraph reports one T cell receptor (beta chain). J gave up 9 bases and V 5 bases, and 4 bases lay outside the gene matches. Germline CDR1 MNHEY, CDR2 SVGAGI. The CDR3 runs to 12 residues. TCRdb's copy holds only in-frame clones and misses some; the assay was immunoSEQ multiplex PCR. The sample consists of almost 70,000 clones, approximately 92% of them appearing once. The record originates from a study of graft-versus-host responses after intestinal transplantation. Sequences were derived from bone marrow, sampled 700 to 850 days after intestinal transplantation. This TCR derives from a human patient who received an intestinal transplant, so some T cells may come from the graft donor. This chain uses TRBV6-5 with TRBJ1-5; 7 nucleotides match TRBD1. CDR3: CASSPNRGPQHF. The CDR3 DNA reads TGTGCCAGCAGTCCTAACAGGGGGCCCCAGCATTTT.